A selection of T cell receptor beta chains follows, all from one sample in a study of blood T cell repertoires in COVID-19. This table comes from immunoSEQ multiplex PCR, and its TCRdb copy is limited to in-frame clones, with some not included. The table has about 280,000 clones, approximately 83% seen once. Sequencing was done on a sample of peripheral blood. The receptors were sampled from a woman aged 25 to 39 who had recovered from COVID-19. CDR3s include the opening cysteine and the closing phenylalanine or tryptophan. The order of the fields is J gene, V gene, D gene, clone size, CDR3 protein, CDR3 DNA. A D gene is named only where the DNA matches it firmly. For some rows the clone size is stated as once, few or many, or as a class when expanded; others skip it.

>TRBJ2-1|TRBV6-2/TRBV6-3|TRBD2|NA
CASSSTGTSGRAPYNEQFF
TGTGCCAGCAGTTCGACCGGGACTAGCGGGAGGGCCCCCTACAATGAGCAGTTCTTC
>TRBJ2-7|TRBV4-2|TRBD1|few
CASSAKGQGPLYEQYF
TGTGCCAGCAGCGCGAAAGGACAGGGCCCTCTCTACGAGCAGTACTTC
>TRBJ1-5|TRBV19|NA|NA
CASTNRENQPQHF
TGTGCCAGTACGAACAGGGAAAATCAGCCCCAGCATTTT
>TRBJ2-5|TRBV7-7|NA|NA
CASSLLGVQETQYF
TGTGCTAGCAGCTTACTTGGAGTCCAAGAGACCCAGTACTTC
>TRBJ2-1|TRBV2|TRBD2|NA
CASSVKTSGRGNEQFF
TGTGCCAGCAGTGTAAAGACTAGCGGGAGGGGGAATGAGCAGTTCTTC
>TRBJ1-1|TRBV6-6|NA|NA
CASSSQEGTEAFF
TGTGCCAGCAGTTCCCAGGAAGGTACTGAAGCTTTCTTT
>TRBJ1-4|TRBV7-9|NA|few
CASSLSRDAEKLFF
TGTGCCAGCAGCTTATCCAGGGATGCTGAAAAACTGTTTTTT
>TRBJ1-1|TRBV5-6|TRBD1|NA
CASSSLQGGNTEAFF
TGTGCCAGCAGCAGTCTCCAGGGGGGGAACACTGAAGCTTTCTTT
>TRBJ2-3|TRBV25-1|NA|NA
CASSDDGSGTDTQYF
TGTGCCAGCAGTGACGACGGGAGCGGCACAGATACGCAGTATTTT
>TRBJ2-5|TRBV5-5|NA|NA
CASSLDGGLKYQETQYF
TGTGCCAGCAGTCTGGATGGGGGACTGAAGTACCAAGAGACCCAGTACTTC
>TRBJ1-5|TRBV3-1/TRBV3-2|NA|NA
CASSVANNQPQHF
TGTGCCAGTTCCGTCGCGAACAATCAGCCCCAGCATTTT
>TRBJ1-5|TRBV30|NA|NA
CAWSVSGGQPQHF
TGTGCCTGGAGTGTATCAGGAGGTCAGCCCCAGCATTTT
>TRBJ2-3|TRBV4-1|NA|NA
CASSQEPTTRDTQYF
TGCGCCAGCAGCCAAGAGCCTACGACTCGAGATACGCAGTATTTT
>TRBJ1-2|TRBV27|NA|NA
CASSLSVGWGPYGYTF
TGTGCCAGCAGTTTATCTGTTGGATGGGGGCCGTATGGCTACACCTTC
>TRBJ1-2|TRBV6-5|NA|NA
CASSYSARNYGYTF
TGTGCCAGCAGTTACTCGGCCAGAAACTATGGCTACACCTTC
>TRBJ2-6|TRBV14|NA|NA
CASSPGLRSGANVLTF
TGTGCCAGCAGCCCGGGACTTCGTTCTGGGGCCAACGTCCTGACTTTC